Below, 9 T cell receptor beta chains from the same sample are listed, as sequenced in a study of T cell responses to AZD1222 COVID-19 vaccine. Sequencing used immunoSEQ multiplex PCR; TCRdb keeps in-frame clones, though not all of them. The sample consists of about 150,000 clones, less than 95% of them appearing once. Here the sequenced sample was peripheral blood, taken on day 0 of AZD1222 vaccination. These receptors came from an adult in good health.

The CDR3: CASRMDRTEKLFF. The CDR3 DNA sequence: TGTGCCAGCAGAATGGACAGGACGGAAAAACTGTTTTTT. This chain joins TRBV6-5 and TRBJ1-4, with 7 bases fitting TRBD1. This CDR3 contains 13 residues. Trimming took 6 bases from V and 8 from J; bases not matched to a gene: 6. Looked up from germline, CDR1 is MNHEY and CDR2 is SVGAGI.

This clone was picked up one time. This chain connects TRBV2 to TRBJ1-1, with 7 bases that match TRBD1. Per germline, CDR1 SNHLY and CDR2 FYNNEI. There are 11 residues in the CDR3. Germline trimming cut 10 bases from V and 4 bases from J; bases unmatched to any gene: 3. CDR3 amino acids: CATGGRTEAFF. The DNA of the CDR3 is TGTGCCACAGGGGGGCGCACTGAAGCTTTCTTT.

The chain couples TRBV2 to TRBJ2-3, with 9 bases identical to TRBD2. V dropped 6 bases and J dropped 2; count of bases not matched to a gene: 6. The CDR3 is 15 residues long. Germline-derived CDR1 and CDR2 are SNHLY and FYNNEI. CDR3 amino acids: CASRYSGRDTDTQYF. The CDR3 coding sequence is TGTGCCAGCAGGTATAGCGGGAGAGACACAGATACGCAGTATTTT.

The rearrangement uses TRBV6-5 and TRBJ1-2, with no clear D. Trimming cost V 2 bases and J 2 bases, with 6 bases left between them. CDR1 is MNHEY, CDR2 SVGAGI, per germline. The CDR3 sequence is 13 residues long. CDR3 sequence (DNA): TGTGCCAGCAGTTACGCACGGAACTATGGCTACACCTTC. It translates to CASSYARNYGYTF.

This clone was seen just once. The V call is TRBV6-1, the J call TRBJ1-2, with D unresolved. The CDR3 is 11 residues long. The germline V gene encodes CDR1 MNHNS and CDR2 SASEGT. Between the trimmed V and J ends, which lost 1 base and 6 bases, there was a span of 3 bases. The CDR3 here is CASSEGDGYTF. The CDR3 DNA is TGTGCCAGCAGTGAAGGAGATGGCTACACCTTC.

A single count supports this clone. CDR3 bases: TGTGCCAGCAGCTTGAGGAGGGGGTTCTATGGCTACACCTTC. Protein sequence: CASSLRRGFYGYTF. This chain joins TRBV5-6 and TRBJ1-2, with a weak D call TRBD1 (6 bases). The CDR3 is 14 residues long. Between the trimmed V and J ends, which lost 1 base and 4 bases, there was a span of 11 bases. CDR1 is SGHDT, CDR2 YYEEEE, per germline. Based on the CDR3 plus reference TRBV5-6 and TRBJ1-2, the full variable domain is DAGVTQSPTHLIKTRGQQVTLRCSPKSGHDTVSWYQQALGQGPQFIFQYYEEEERQRGNFPDRFSGHQFPNYSSELNVNALLLGDSALYLCASSLRRGFYGYTFGSGTRLTVV.

The rearrangement links TRBV2 to TRBJ2-1; D unresolved. Germline lookup yields CDR1 SNHLY and CDR2 FYNNEI. The CDR3 is 14 residues long. The ends were cut back, 3 bases at V and 9 bases at J, with 15 bases in the middle. Here the CDR3 reads CASSDMATIGEQFF. The CDR3 region has the DNA TGTGCCAGCAGTGATATGGCCACCATAGGTGAGCAGTTCTTC.

The chain employs TRBV11-2 and TRBJ1-1, with 9 bases matching TRBD1. Germline V lookup: CDR1 SGHAT, CDR2 FQNNGV. CDR3 size: 15 residues. J lost 5 bases, V lost 4 bases, and 8 bases had no gene match. In DNA form, the CDR3 reads TGTGCCAGCAGCTCAGAGGGACAGGGTATAACTGAAGCTTTCTTT. Its protein is CASSSEGQGITEAFF.

CDR3 DNA sequence: TGTGCCAGCAGCTTGGTAGGTTCCGAATATGGCTACACCTTC. Protein product: CASSLVGSEYGYTF. V and J are TRBV5-6 and TRBJ1-2; unclear D gene. This CDR3 has 14 residues. Looked up from germline, CDR1 is SGHDT and CDR2 is YYEEEE. Trimming pared 0 bases from V and 5 bases from J, leaving 11 bases between.